What follows are 27 T cell receptor beta chains derived from one specimen sequenced in a study of OX40 agonist ivuxolimab in advanced cancers. The library was made by the immunoSEQ multiplex PCR assay. The clones in this table, taken by TCRdb from immuneACCESS, are in-frame only. Not every clone is retained; where verified, under half of the shortfall comes from an unresolved V gene, and the cause of the rest is unknown. Within this sample are 94,000 or so clones, with less than 90% of them counted one time only. 1% to 1.3% of the sample comes from the top ten. The sequencing used CD4+ or CD8+ T cells sorted from blood, collected in a trial of the OX40 agonist ivuxolimab. The source is an adult with an advanced solid tumor such as melanoma, head and neck, liver or kidney cancer.

The chain couples TRBV2 to TRBJ1-5; 8 nucleotides line up with TRBD1. The CDR3 has 15 residues. Germline V gives CDR1 SNHLY, CDR2 FYNNEI. The trim removed 5 bases at V and 7 bases at J, leaving 10 bases unmatched. CDR3 sequence (DNA): TGTGCCAGCAGTCTACTAACAGGGGGAAGGCAGCCCCAGCATTTT. Its protein product is CASSLLTGGRQPQHF.

The chain recombines TRBV14 with TRBJ2-5; TRBD2 aligns across 7 bases. The V gene end was trimmed by 1 base and the J gene end by 4 bases; junction bases not matched to a gene: 6. CDR3 length equals 15 residues. Germline assignment: CDR1 SGHDN and CDR2 FVKESK. The CDR3 coding sequence is TGTGCCAGCAGCCAAGCGAGACCGGGGGGAGAGACCCAGTACTTC. As protein: CASSQARPGGETQYF.

Concerning this clone: A junction boundary mismatches the germline segment, possibly from a read error. The genes are TRBV10-3 and TRBJ1-1; perhaps TRBD1 as D (5 bases). This CDR3 region has 14 residues. The germline CDR1 and CDR2 sequences are ENHRY and SYGVKD. CDR3 residues: CAISESRGRTEAFF. The CDR3 bases are TGTGCCATCAGCGAGTCACGGGGACGGACTGAAGCTTTCTTT.

The gene calls are TRBV5-1 and TRBJ2-3; 9 bases agree with TRBD1. This CDR3 is built from 13 residues. With V trimmed by 5 bases and J by 5 bases, 3 bases remained unmatched. The germline V gene encodes CDR1 SGHRS and CDR2 YFSETQ. CDR3 loop: CASRGQGLDTQYF. The CDR3 DNA follows: TGCGCCAGCAGAGGACAGGGGCTAGATACGCAGTATTTT.

V usage is TRBV27 and J usage is TRBJ2-5; TRBD2 matches at 8 bases. V lost 4 bases to trimming and J lost 5 bases; unmatched junction nucleotides: 15. This CDR3 comprises 17 residues. Germline CDR1 reads MNHEY; CDR2 reads SMNVEV (reference sequence). The CDR3 coding sequence is TGTGCCAGCAGTTCCACACTTGGACTAGCAGTTGGGGAGACCCAGTACTTC. Amino acids: CASSSTLGLAVGETQYF.

The V gene is TRBV2, the J gene TRBJ2-2; 7 bases are a match to TRBD1. Trimming at V came to 6 bases and at J to 4 bases, leaving 5 bases not matched to a gene. The CDR3 is made up of 14 amino acids. CDR1 is SNHLY, CDR2 FYNNEI, per germline. The CDR3 region is CASRTQGITGELFF. CDR3 coding DNA: TGTGCCAGCAGGACACAGGGGATCACCGGGGAGCTGTTTTTT.

The chain uses TRBV4-2 and TRBJ1-4; D remains unclear. Germline assignment: CDR1 LGHNA and CDR2 YNFKEQ. This CDR3 has 14 residues. V lost 5 bases and J 6 bases, leaving 13 bases between the germline ends. Here the CDR3 DNA reads TGTGCCAGCAGCTCCGGGGTGAGGGATGAAAAACTGTTTTTT. It translates to CASSSGVRDEKLFF.

This sequence joins TRBV23-1 and TRBJ1-5, with a possible D match to TRBD1 (6 bases). TRBV23-1 is an open reading frame, and its role is uncertain. The CDR3 is 15 residues long. Trimming took 1 base from V and 6 from J, leaving 13 bases between them. The CDR3 coding sequence is TGCGCCAGCAGTCAATTTCGGCCAGGGGTTCAGCCCCAGCATTTT. Amino acid sequence: CASSQFRPGVQPQHF.

This chain uses TRBV5-6 with TRBJ2-5; 7 bases align to TRBD1. This CDR3 comprises 16 residues. Germline lookup yields CDR1 SGHDT and CDR2 YYEEEE. Losses at the gene ends were 5 bases for V and 2 bases for J; bases not matched to a gene: 12. CDR3 DNA: TGTGCCAGCAGTAGTATCAGCAGGGGGTATCAAGAGACCCAGTACTTC. Translated: CASSSISRGYQETQYF.

V is TRBV19 and J is TRBJ1-2; a possible D gene is TRBD1 (5 bases). In germline, CDR1 is LNHDA, CDR2 SQIVND (reference sequence). CDR3 length equals 14 residues. V was pared by 7 bases and J by 5 bases, with 17 bases between. In nucleotides, the CDR3 is TGTGCCAGTACCCCCGGGGCTGGGGGGTATGGCTACACCTTC. Translating it yields CASTPGAGGYGYTF.

This clone appeared once. The rearrangement joins TRBV10-1 to TRBJ2-3; D possibly matches TRBD1 or TRBD2 (5 bases each). The CDR3 runs to 14 residues. Germline CDR1 WNHNN, CDR2 SYGVQD (reference sequence). With 6 bases removed from V and 3 bases from J, the gap between germline ends came to 13 bases. The CDR3 bases are TGCGCCAGCAGCCAGGGTCGGGGTACAGATACGCAGTATTTT. Its protein product is CASSQGRGTDTQYF.

The gene calls are TRBV7-2 and TRBJ1-6, with unresolved D. The germline V gene encodes CDR1 SGHTA and CDR2 FQGNSA. Trimming took off 2 bases at V and 7 bases at J, with 9 bases between the two ends. The CDR3 spans 14 residues. The CDR3 loop reads CASSLRAGNSPLHF. The CDR3, as DNA: TGTGCCAGCAGCTTAAGGGCGGGGAATTCACCCCTCCACTTT.

This rearrangement joins TRBV28 to TRBJ2-3, with TRBD1 identical over 10 bases. The J segment lost 3 bases and the V segment lost 5 bases, leaving 5 bases of the junction unmatched. From germline, CDR1 is MDHEN and CDR2 SYDVKM. The CDR3 has 15 amino acids. CDR3 coding DNA: TGTGCCAGCAGTACCCGGACAGGGGGGACAGATACGCAGTATTTT. It encodes CASSTRTGGTDTQYF.

The chain is built from TRBV18 and TRBJ1-6; possible D gene TRBD1, 5 bases. Germline CDR1 is KGHSH and CDR2 is LQKENI. The CDR3 runs to 16 residues. V gave up 8 bases and J gave up 0 bases, with 14 bases separating them. CDR3 in amino acids: CASREGTSSYNSPLHF. The DNA for the CDR3 is TGTGCCAGCAGGGAAGGGACTAGCTCCTATAATTCACCCCTCCACTTT.

The CDR3 protein is CASSLEGDYGYTF. CDR3 DNA: TGTGCCAGCAGCTTGGAGGGAGACTATGGCTACACCTTC. The chain uses TRBV5-6 and TRBJ1-2; D remains unclear. V lost 0 bases to trimming and J lost 3 bases, with 6 bases between them. This CDR3 has 13 amino acids. Per germline, CDR1 SGHDT and CDR2 YYEEEE.

This chain links TRBV19 with TRBJ2-5; 14 positions match TRBD2. Germline V lookup: CDR1 LNHDA, CDR2 SQIVND (reference sequence). Germline trimming cut 5 bases from V and 2 bases from J; bases unmatched to any gene: 10. CDR3 length: 18 residues. CDR3 in amino acids: CASSSTSGGAGLQETQYF. The CDR3 coding sequence is TGTGCCAGTAGTTCGACTAGCGGGGGGGCGGGCCTTCAAGAGACCCAGTACTTC.

The sample holds a few counts of this clone. The chain employs TRBV7-2 and TRBJ2-4; D not certain. CDR1 and CDR2 (germline): SGHTA, FQGNSA. The CDR3 runs to 16 residues. V lost 5 bases to trimming and J lost 3 bases, with 17 bases between them. The CDR3 region has the DNA TGTGCCAGCAGCCAAGCCCTCACCACAGTCAAAAACATTCAGTACTTC. Its translation is CASSQALTTVKNIQYF.

The chain uses TRBV27 and TRBJ1-1, with D hard to call. Germline V gene lookup returns CDR1 MNHEY and CDR2 SMNVEV (reference sequence). V shed 6 bases and J shed 1 base, with 12 bases lying between them. The CDR3 is 14 residues long. CDR3 in amino acids: CASSPRRQNTEAFF. The CDR3 DNA sequence: TGTGCCAGCAGCCCTCGGAGGCAGAACACTGAAGCTTTCTTT.

V usage is TRBV28 and J usage is TRBJ2-7; no definite D call. V was pared by 5 bases and J by 2 bases, with 10 bases between. Germline assignment: CDR1 MDHEN and CDR2 SYDVKM. The CDR3 consists of 13 residues. This CDR3 reads CASSEAPTYEQYF. CDR3 nucleotide sequence: TGTGCCAGCAGTGAGGCCCCGACCTACGAGCAGTACTTC.

This sequence joins TRBV7-6 and TRBJ2-2; D possibly corresponds to TRBD1 (6 bases). The CDR3 spans 17 residues. Germline V CDR1 and CDR2: SGHVS, FNYEAQ. Trimming removed 2 bases at V and 4 bases at J, with 17 bases between. The CDR3 bases are TGTGCCAGCAGCTTATATACAGGGCAAGCGAGCACCGGGGAGCTGTTTTTT. It specifies CASSLYTGQASTGELFF.

This chain links TRBV19 with TRBJ1-5; 12 bases fit TRBD1. The CDR3 covers 18 residues. The ends lost 3 bases at V and 2 bases at J; junction bases unmatched: 8. The germline CDR1 and CDR2 sequences are LNHDA and SQIVND (reference sequence). CDR3 sequence (DNA): TGTGCCAGTAGTATTTTTGCGGGACAGGGGGCTCGCAATCAGCCCCAGCATTTT. It specifies CASSIFAGQGARNQPQHF. Full variable domain (missing parts from reference TRBV19 and TRBJ1-5): DGGITQSPKYLFRKEGQNVTLSCEQNLNHDAMYWYRQDPGQGLRLIYYSQIVNDFQKGDIAEGYSVSREKKESFPLTVTSAQKNPTAFYLCASSIFAGQGARNQPQHFGDGTRLSIL.

This chain joins TRBV7-9 and TRBJ1-2; D gene unclear. There are 14 residues in the CDR3. From germline, CDR1 is SEHNR and CDR2 FQNEAQ (reference sequence). Trimming cost V 6 bases and J 1 base, with 12 bases left between them. This CDR3 reads CASSRAVDNYGYTF. The CDR3 nucleotides are TGTGCCAGCAGTCGAGCAGTGGATAACTATGGCTACACCTTC.

The V and J genes are TRBV7-3 and TRBJ2-3, with D perhaps TRBD2 (7 bases). The CDR3 totals 16 residues. CDR1 and CDR2 (germline): SGHTA, FQGTGA. V was shortened by 2 bases and J by 4 bases, with 16 bases between the two germline ends. CDR3 in amino acids: CASSLFQRGAPDTQYF. In DNA, the CDR3 is TGTGCCAGCAGCTTATTCCAACGGGGGGCCCCAGATACGCAGTATTTT.

This clone has a single count. This chain links TRBV28 with TRBJ1-5; D uncertain. CDR1 is MDHEN and CDR2 is SYDVKM in the germline V gene. This CDR3 region has 12 residues. Trimming shortened V by 7 bases and J by 4 bases, and 8 bases separated the two germline ends. CDR3 sequence: CASKESNQPQHF. CDR3 bases: TGTGCCAGCAAAGAGTCAAATCAGCCCCAGCATTTT.

The V and J genes are TRBV5-4 and TRBJ1-2; 7 bases are shared with TRBD1. V dropped 0 bases and J dropped 4; count of bases not matched to a gene: 3. CDR1 is SGHNT, CDR2 YYREEE, per germline (reference sequence). The CDR3 extends over 14 amino acids. DNA of the CDR3: TGTGCCAGCAGCTTGGACAGGGGTACCTATGGCTACACCTTC. Residues: CASSLDRGTYGYTF.

This chain uses TRBV29-1 with TRBJ2-1; no clear D gene. The V and J ends lost 5 bases and 8 bases respectively, with 7 bases between them. This CDR3 has 10 residues. CDR1 SQVTM and CDR2 ANQGSEA come from the germline V gene. CDR3 DNA sequence: TGCAGCGTTTTCGGTGATGAGCAGTTCTTC. It codes for CSVFGDEQFF.

The genes are TRBV4-2 and TRBJ2-3, with TRBD2 identical over 10 bases. CDR3 size: 17 residues. Germline values: CDR1 LGHNA, CDR2 YNFKEQ. V shed 1 base and J 5 bases; nucleotides not matched to a gene: 9. CDR3 in DNA: TGTGCCAGCAGCCAAGTGTCGAGCGGGGGGGCCAAAGATACGCAGTATTTT. It encodes CASSQVSSGGAKDTQYF.